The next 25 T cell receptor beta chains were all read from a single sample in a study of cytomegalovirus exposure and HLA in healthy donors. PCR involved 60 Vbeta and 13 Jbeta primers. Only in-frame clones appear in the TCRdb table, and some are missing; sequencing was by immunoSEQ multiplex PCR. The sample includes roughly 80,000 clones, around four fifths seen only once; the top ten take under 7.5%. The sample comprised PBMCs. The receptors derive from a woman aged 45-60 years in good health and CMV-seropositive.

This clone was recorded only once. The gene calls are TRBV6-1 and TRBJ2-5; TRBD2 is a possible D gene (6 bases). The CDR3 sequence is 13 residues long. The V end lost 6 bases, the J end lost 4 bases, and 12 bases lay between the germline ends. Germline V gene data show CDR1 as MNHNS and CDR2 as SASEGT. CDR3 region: CASRGTGGETQYF. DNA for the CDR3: TGTGCCAGCAGGGGGACCGGGGGAGAGACCCAGTACTTC.

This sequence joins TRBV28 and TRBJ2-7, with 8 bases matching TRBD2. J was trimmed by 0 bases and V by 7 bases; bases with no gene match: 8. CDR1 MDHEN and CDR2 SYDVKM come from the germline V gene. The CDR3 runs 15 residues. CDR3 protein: CASTKGGRSSYEQYF. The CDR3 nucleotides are TGTGCCAGCACTAAGGGCGGGAGGAGCTCCTACGAGCAGTACTTC.

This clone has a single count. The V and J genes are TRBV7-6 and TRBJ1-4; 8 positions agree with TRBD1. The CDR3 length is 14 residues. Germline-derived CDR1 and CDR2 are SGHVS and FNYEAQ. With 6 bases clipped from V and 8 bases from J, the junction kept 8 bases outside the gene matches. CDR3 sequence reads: CASSWTGINEKLFF. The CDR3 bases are TGTGCCAGCAGTTGGACAGGGATCAACGAAAAACTGTTTTTT.

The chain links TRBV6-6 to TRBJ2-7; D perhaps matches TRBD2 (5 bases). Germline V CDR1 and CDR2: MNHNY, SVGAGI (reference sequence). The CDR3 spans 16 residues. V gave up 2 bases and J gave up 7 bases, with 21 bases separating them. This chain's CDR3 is CASSYGISDYLREQYF. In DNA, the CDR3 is TGTGCCAGCAGTTACGGGATTAGCGACTACCTACGAGAGCAGTACTTC.

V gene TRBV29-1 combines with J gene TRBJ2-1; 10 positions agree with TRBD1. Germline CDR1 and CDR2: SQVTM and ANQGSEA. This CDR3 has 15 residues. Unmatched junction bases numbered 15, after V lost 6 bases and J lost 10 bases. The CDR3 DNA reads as TGCAGCGTGGAACCCGGGACAGGGGTAGATTTCGAGCAGTTCTTC. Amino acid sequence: CSVEPGTGVDFEQFF.

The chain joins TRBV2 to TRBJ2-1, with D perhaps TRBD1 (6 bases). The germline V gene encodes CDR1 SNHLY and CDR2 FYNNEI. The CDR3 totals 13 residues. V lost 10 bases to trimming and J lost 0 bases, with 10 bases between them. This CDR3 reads CATGQRSYNEQFF. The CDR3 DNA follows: TGTGCCACCGGACAGCGCTCCTACAATGAGCAGTTCTTC.

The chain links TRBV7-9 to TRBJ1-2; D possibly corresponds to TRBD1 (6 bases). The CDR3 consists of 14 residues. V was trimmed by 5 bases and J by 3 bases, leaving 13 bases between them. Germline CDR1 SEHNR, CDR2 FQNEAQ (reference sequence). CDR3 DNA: TGTGCCAGCAGCGTACCAGGGGTAGACTATGGCTACACCTTC. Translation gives CASSVPGVDYGYTF.

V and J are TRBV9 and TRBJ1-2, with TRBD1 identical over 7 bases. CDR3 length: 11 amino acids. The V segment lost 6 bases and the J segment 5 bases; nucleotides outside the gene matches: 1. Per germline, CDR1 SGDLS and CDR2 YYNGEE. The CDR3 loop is CASTGGYGYTF. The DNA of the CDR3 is TGTGCCAGCACAGGGGGATATGGCTACACCTTC.

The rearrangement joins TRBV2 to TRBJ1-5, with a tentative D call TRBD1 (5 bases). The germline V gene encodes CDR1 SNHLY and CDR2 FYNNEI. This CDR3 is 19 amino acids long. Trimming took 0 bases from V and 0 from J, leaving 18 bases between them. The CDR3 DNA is TGTGCCAGCAGTGAAGCGCCTACAGGAAAATTTAATAGCAATCAGCCCCAGCATTTT. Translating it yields CASSEAPTGKFNSNQPQHF.

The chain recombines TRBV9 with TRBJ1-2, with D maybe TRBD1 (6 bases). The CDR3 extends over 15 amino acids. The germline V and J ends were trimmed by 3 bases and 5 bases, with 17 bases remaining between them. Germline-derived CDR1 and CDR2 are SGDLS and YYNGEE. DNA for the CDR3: TGTGCCAGCAGCGGGCCTCCGGGACATCGGTATGGCTACACCTTC. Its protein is CASSGPPGHRYGYTF.

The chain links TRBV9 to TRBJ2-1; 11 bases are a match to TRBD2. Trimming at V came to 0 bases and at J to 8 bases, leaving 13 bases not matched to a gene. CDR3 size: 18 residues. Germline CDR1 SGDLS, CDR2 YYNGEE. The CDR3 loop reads CASSVAVHSLAGGHEQFF. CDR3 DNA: TGTGCCAGCAGCGTAGCCGTCCACTCTCTAGCGGGAGGTCATGAGCAGTTCTTC.

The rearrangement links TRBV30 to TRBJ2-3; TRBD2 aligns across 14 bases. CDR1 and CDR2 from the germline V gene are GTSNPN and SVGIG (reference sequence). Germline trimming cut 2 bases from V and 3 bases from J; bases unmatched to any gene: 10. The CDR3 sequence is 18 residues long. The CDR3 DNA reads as TGTGCCTGGAGTTTCGGGACTAGCGGGAGTGTGGGAACAGATACGCAGTATTTT. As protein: CAWSFGTSGSVGTDTQYF.

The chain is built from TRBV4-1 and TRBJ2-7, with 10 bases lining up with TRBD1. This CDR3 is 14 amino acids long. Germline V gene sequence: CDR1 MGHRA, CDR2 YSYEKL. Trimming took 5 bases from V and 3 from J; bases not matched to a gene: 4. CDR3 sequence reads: CASSSGQGVYEQYF. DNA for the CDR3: TGCGCCAGCAGCTCAGGACAGGGGGTCTACGAGCAGTACTTC.

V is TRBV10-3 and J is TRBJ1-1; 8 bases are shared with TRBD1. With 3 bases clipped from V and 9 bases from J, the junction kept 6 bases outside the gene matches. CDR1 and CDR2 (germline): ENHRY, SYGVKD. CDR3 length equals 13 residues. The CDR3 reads CAISDRGQAQAFF. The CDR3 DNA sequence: TGTGCCATCAGTGACAGGGGGCAAGCGCAAGCTTTCTTT.

The CDR3: CASSEAGAYNEQFF. Here the CDR3 DNA reads TGTGCCAGCAGTGAGGCGGGAGCTTACAATGAGCAGTTCTTC. This chain links TRBV2 with TRBJ2-1, with 7 bases lining up with TRBD2. The V segment lost 3 bases and the J segment 4 bases; nucleotides outside the gene matches: 3. The germline gives CDR1 SNHLY, CDR2 FYNNEI. The CDR3 is made up of 14 amino acids.

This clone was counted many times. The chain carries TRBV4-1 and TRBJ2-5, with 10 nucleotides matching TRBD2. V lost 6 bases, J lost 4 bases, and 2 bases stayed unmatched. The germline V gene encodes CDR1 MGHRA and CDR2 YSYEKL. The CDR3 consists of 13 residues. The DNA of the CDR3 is TGCGCCAGCAGGCGGACTAGCGGAGAGACCCAGTACTTC. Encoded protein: CASRRTSGETQYF.

CDR3 nucleotide sequence: TGTGCCAGCAGCTTGGACCAGGGTCAGCCCCAGCATTTT. Protein: CASSLDQGQPQHF. The chain couples TRBV5-5 to TRBJ1-5; D is possibly TRBD1 (5 bases). There are 13 residues in the CDR3. V was pared by 0 bases and J by 6 bases, with 7 bases between. CDR1 and CDR2 from the germline V gene are SGHKS and YYEKEE (reference sequence). Variable domain in full (rest from reference TRBV5-5 and TRBJ1-5): DAGVTQSPTHLIKTRGQQVTLRCSPISGHKSVSWYQQVLGQGPQFIFQYYEKEERGRGNFPDRFSARQFPNYSSELNVNALLLGDSALYLCASSLDQGQPQHFGDGTRLSIL.

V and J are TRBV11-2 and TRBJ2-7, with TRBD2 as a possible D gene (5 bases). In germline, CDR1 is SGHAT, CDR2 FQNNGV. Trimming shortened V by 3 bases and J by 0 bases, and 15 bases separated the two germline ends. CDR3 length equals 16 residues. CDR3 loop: CASSFPGAGSSYEQYF. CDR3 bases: TGTGCCAGCAGCTTCCCGGGTGCGGGTAGCTCCTACGAGCAGTACTTC.

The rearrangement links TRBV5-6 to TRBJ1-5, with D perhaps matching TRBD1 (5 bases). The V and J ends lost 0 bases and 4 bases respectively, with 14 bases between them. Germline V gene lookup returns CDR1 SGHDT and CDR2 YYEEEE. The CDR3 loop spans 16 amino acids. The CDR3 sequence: CASSLGQPLGNQPQHF. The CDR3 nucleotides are TGTGCCAGCAGCTTGGGACAGCCGTTGGGTAATCAGCCCCAGCATTTT.

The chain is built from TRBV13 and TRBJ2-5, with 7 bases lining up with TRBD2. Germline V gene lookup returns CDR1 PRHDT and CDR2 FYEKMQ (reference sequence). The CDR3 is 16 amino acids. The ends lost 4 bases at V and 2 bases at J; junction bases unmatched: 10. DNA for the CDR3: TGTGCCAGCAGCTCACCCCCGCTAGCGGAGCAAGAGACCCAGTACTTC. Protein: CASSSPPLAEQETQYF.

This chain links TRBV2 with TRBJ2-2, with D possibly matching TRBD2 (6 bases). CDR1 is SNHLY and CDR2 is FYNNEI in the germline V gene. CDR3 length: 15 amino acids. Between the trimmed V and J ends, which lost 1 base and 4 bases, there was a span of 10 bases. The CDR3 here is CASSEGRGSTGELFF. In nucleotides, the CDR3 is TGTGCCAGCAGTGAAGGGCGGGGAAGCACCGGGGAGCTGTTTTTT.

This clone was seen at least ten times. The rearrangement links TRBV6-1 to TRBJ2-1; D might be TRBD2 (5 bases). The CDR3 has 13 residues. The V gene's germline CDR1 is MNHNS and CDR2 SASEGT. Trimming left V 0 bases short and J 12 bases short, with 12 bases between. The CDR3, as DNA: TGTGCCAGCAGTGAAGCGGACGTAGCGTGGCAGTTCTTC. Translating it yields CASSEADVAWQFF.

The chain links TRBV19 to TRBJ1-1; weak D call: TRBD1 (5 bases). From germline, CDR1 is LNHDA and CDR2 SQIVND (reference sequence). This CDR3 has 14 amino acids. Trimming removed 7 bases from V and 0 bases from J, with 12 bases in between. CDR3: CASTMGRLNTEAFF. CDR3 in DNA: TGTGCCAGTACCATGGGGCGGTTGAACACTGAAGCTTTCTTT. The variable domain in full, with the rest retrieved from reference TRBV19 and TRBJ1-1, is DGGITQSPKYLFRKEGQNVTLSCEQNLNHDAMYWYRQDPGQGLRLIYYSQIVNDFQKGDIAEGYSVSREKKESFPLTVTSAQKNPTAFYLCASTMGRLNTEAFFGQGTRLTVV.

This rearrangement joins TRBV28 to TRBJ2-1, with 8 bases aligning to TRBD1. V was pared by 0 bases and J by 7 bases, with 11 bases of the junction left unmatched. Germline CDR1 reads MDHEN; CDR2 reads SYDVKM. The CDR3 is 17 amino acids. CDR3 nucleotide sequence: TGTGCCAGCAGTTTATGGGGGGAGACAGGGGCAGAGAATGAGCAGTTCTTC. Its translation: CASSLWGETGAENEQFF. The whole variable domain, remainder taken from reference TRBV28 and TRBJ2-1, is DVKVTQSSRYLVKRTGEKVFLECVQDMDHENMFWYRQDPGLGLRLIYFSYDVKMKEKGDIPEGYSVSREKKERFSLILESASTNQTSMYLCASSLWGETGAENEQFFGPGTRLTVL.

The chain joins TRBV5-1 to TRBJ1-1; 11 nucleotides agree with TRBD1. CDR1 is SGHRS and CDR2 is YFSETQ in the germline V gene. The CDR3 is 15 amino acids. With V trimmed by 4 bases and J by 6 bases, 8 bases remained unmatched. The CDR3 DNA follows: TGCGCCAGCAGCCTGGACAGGGGGCGCGAGGCTGAAGCTTTCTTT. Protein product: CASSLDRGREAEAFF. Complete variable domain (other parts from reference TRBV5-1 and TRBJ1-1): KAGVTQTPRYLIKTRGQQVTLSCSPISGHRSVSWYQQTPGQGLQFLFEYFSETQRNKGNFPGRFSGRQFSNSRSEMNVSTLELGDSALYLCASSLDRGREAEAFFGQGTRLTVV.